The 24 T cell receptor beta chains below were found in one sample sequenced in a study of T cell repertoires in cytomegalovirus infection. TCRdb re-called the reads with MiXCR, one entry per CDR3 protein. The data contain some 350,000 distinct CDR3 sequences, roughly 18% of them seen just once; the ten biggest clones take up approximately 10%. Sequencing was carried out using PBMCs. The receptors here all came from a human donor in good health (CMV status not recorded). Some clones in this sample may be carry-over from other donors' samples.

This clonotype was seen a few times. The chain joins TRBV29-1 to TRBJ1-1; TRBD1 aligns across 7 bases. Germline CDR1 and CDR2: SQVTM and ANQGSEA. The CDR3 has 14 amino acids. V lost 4 bases, J lost 4 bases, and 9 bases stayed unmatched. In DNA form, the CDR3 reads TGCAGCGTTGCCCTGACAGGGCCCCCCACTGAAGCTTTCTTT. Protein product: CSVALTGPPTEAFF.

This clonotype was picked up many times. This chain joins TRBV4-2 and TRBJ2-7, with 7 bases matching TRBD1. J gave up 5 bases and V 0 bases, and 7 bases lay outside the gene matches. CDR1 and CDR2 (germline): LGHNA, YNFKEQ. This CDR3 comprises 15 residues. This CDR3 is CASSQEFQQGDEQYF. The CDR3 DNA reads TGTGCCAGCAGCCAAGAGTTTCAGCAGGGGGACGAGCAGTACTTC.

This sequence joins TRBV10-3 and TRBJ2-3, with D tentatively TRBD2 (6 bases). Trimming took 6 bases from V and 5 from J, leaving 12 bases between them. Germline-derived CDR1 and CDR2 are ENHRY and SYGVKD. The CDR3 is 13 residues long. The CDR3 nucleotides read TGTGCCATCAGCGTGACTAGTTTAGATACGCAGTATTTT. This gives the protein CAISVTSLDTQYF.

The rearrangement joins TRBV6-5 to TRBJ2-5; either TRBD1 or TRBD2 may fit D (6 bases each). In germline, CDR1 is MNHEY, CDR2 SVGAGI. This CDR3 spans 15 amino acids. The V and J ends lost 4 bases and 5 bases respectively, with 17 bases between them. The CDR3 nucleotides read TGTGCCAGCAGTTCCGACGGGGGCCCGGGGGAGACCCAGTACTTC. Protein: CASSSDGGPGETQYF.

This clonotype was recorded at least ten times. The chain has TRBV12-3 or TRBV12-4 and TRBJ1-4; 8 nucleotides match TRBD1. This CDR3 has 14 amino acids. With 7 bases clipped from V and 3 bases from J, the junction kept 4 bases outside the gene matches. The CDR3 protein is CASNKQGANEKLFF. In DNA, the CDR3 is TGTGCCAGCAACAAACAGGGGGCTAATGAAAAACTGTTTTTT.

The V gene is TRBV27, the J gene TRBJ1-1; D gene ambiguous. This CDR3 spans 14 amino acids. Between the trimmed V and J ends, which lost 3 bases and 3 bases, there was a span of 11 bases. Germline V CDR1 and CDR2: MNHEY, SMNVEV (reference sequence). The CDR3 sequence: CASSFRGGHTEAFF. The CDR3 bases are TGTGCCAGCAGTTTTAGAGGAGGCCACACTGAAGCTTTCTTT.

The chain couples TRBV4-3 to TRBJ1-5; possible D gene TRBD1, 5 bases. The CDR3 totals 15 residues. Trimming stripped 0 bases from V and 0 bases from J, with 6 bases between. CDR1 LGHNA and CDR2 YSLEER come from the germline V gene. CDR3 nucleotide sequence: TGCGCCAGCAGCCAAGATGACAGTAGCAATCAGCCCCAGCATTTT. Translation: CASSQDDSSNQPQHF.

The chain joins TRBV20-1 to TRBJ1-6; 7 nucleotides line up with TRBD1. Germline V gene sequence: CDR1 DFQATT, CDR2 SNEGSKA (reference sequence). This CDR3 has 14 residues. V lost 5 bases and J lost 7; bases outside the gene matches: 8. The CDR3 loop reads CSAAIPGQNSPLHF. For the CDR3, the DNA is TGCAGTGCTGCAATACCGGGACAGAATTCACCCCTCCACTTT.

This chain joins TRBV20-1 and TRBJ1-2; the D is unclear. The CDR3 is 13 amino acids. V was shortened by 0 bases and J by 7 bases, with 12 bases between the two germline ends. The germline V gene has CDR1 DFQATT and CDR2 SNEGSKA (reference sequence). CDR3 DNA: TGCAGTGCTAGAGATCCCCGCAGGTTTGGCTACACCTTC. Protein: CSARDPRRFGYTF.

This clonotype was seen more than once but under ten times. The V gene is TRBV7-2, the J gene TRBJ1-1; D unresolved. From germline, CDR1 is SGHTA and CDR2 FQGNSA. This CDR3 has 14 residues. V was cut by 4 bases and J by 4 bases, with 13 bases left in between. DNA of the CDR3: TGTGCCAGCAGCTCAGCGGGCGATGTCACTGAAGCTTTCTTT. It specifies CASSSAGDVTEAFF.

This chain connects TRBV7-2 to TRBJ1-1; D not resolved. The CDR3 totals 12 residues. Germline-derived CDR1 and CDR2 are SGHTA and FQGNSA. V shed 7 bases and J shed 6 bases, with 12 bases lying between them. This chain's CDR3 is CASTGKPAEAFF. In DNA, the CDR3 is TGTGCCAGCACCGGAAAACCGGCTGAAGCTTTCTTT.

The chain uses TRBV19 and TRBJ2-5; the D call may be TRBD1 or TRBD2 (5 bases each). This CDR3 is 16 amino acids long. V dropped 3 bases and J dropped 5 bases, with 19 bases sitting between them. Germline lookup yields CDR1 LNHDA and CDR2 SQIVND (reference sequence). CDR3 DNA sequence: TGTGCCAGTAGTATTAGGTTAGGGGCCGGGGCCGAGACCCAGTACTTC. Protein sequence: CASSIRLGAGAETQYF.

This clonotype occurred many times. V is TRBV28 and J is TRBJ1-5; possibly TRBD1 for D (5 bases). The germline V and J ends were trimmed by 9 bases and 0 bases, with 15 bases remaining between them. CDR1 is MDHEN, CDR2 SYDVKM, per germline. CDR3 length: 15 amino acids. CDR3 in DNA: TGTGCCAGTGGGTCGGGCGGGGCTAGCAATCAGCCCCAGCATTTT. As protein: CASGSGGASNQPQHF.

This clonotype was detected a few times. V and J are TRBV6-2 or TRBV6-3 and TRBJ2-3; 10 bases fit TRBD2. Germline CDR1 reads MNHEY; CDR2 reads SVGEGT. The CDR3 extends over 17 amino acids. Trimming removed 5 bases from V and 6 bases from J; junction bases left unmatched: 14. The CDR3 spells CASSPGKYSGGTDTQYF. The CDR3 DNA sequence: TGTGCCAGCAGTCCAGGGAAGTATAGCGGGGGGACGGATACGCAGTATTTT.

This clonotype was detected ten times or more. The V call is TRBV7-2, the J call TRBJ2-5, with a possible D match to TRBD2 (5 bases). Trimming removed 5 bases from V and 5 bases from J, with 9 bases in between. The CDR3 totals 12 residues. The germline V gene has CDR1 SGHTA and CDR2 FQGNSA. The CDR3 protein is CASSELGETQYF. In DNA, the CDR3 is TGTGCCAGCAGCGAACTAGGGGAGACCCAGTACTTC.

This clonotype appeared a few times. V is TRBV19 and J is TRBJ1-1; weak D call: TRBD1 (5 bases). The germline gives CDR1 LNHDA, CDR2 SQIVND (reference sequence). This CDR3 is 17 amino acids long. V was trimmed by 5 bases and J by 3 bases, leaving 22 bases between them. The CDR3 here is CASSQRVRGRRHTEAFF. In nucleotides, the CDR3 is TGTGCCAGTAGTCAAAGGGTAAGGGGACGCCGGCACACTGAAGCTTTCTTT.

CDR3 region: CASSQGTPSGRGSYNEQFF. The CDR3 bases are TGTGCCAGCAGCCAAGGAACCCCTTCGGGGCGGGGGTCCTACAATGAGCAGTTCTTC. The chain has TRBV14 and TRBJ2-1; 7 bases are a match to TRBD2. V lost 1 base, J lost 1 base, and 13 bases stayed unmatched. Germline V gene data show CDR1 as SGHDN and CDR2 as FVKESK. This CDR3 has 19 amino acids.

This clonotype has at least ten counts. The V call is TRBV7-2, the J call TRBJ1-2; 8 nucleotides align to TRBD1. Unmatched junction bases numbered 2, after V lost 4 bases and J lost 7 bases. Germline loops: CDR1 SGHTA, CDR2 FQGNSA. The CDR3 covers 12 residues. The CDR3 protein is CASSSDRVGYTF. CDR3 DNA sequence: TGTGCCAGCAGCTCGGACAGGGTTGGCTACACCTTC.

This clonotype was seen a few times. The rearrangement uses TRBV19 and TRBJ1-2; no clear D gene. This CDR3 is 12 amino acids long. V gave up 5 bases and J gave up 4 bases, with 8 bases separating them. Germline V gives CDR1 LNHDA, CDR2 SQIVND (reference sequence). This CDR3 reads CASSGFLYGYTF. The CDR3 DNA follows: TGTGCCAGTAGTGGGTTCCTCTATGGCTACACCTTC.

Only a few counts were recorded for this clonotype. This sequence joins TRBV5-1 and TRBJ2-5, with 7 bases lining up with TRBD1. Germline-derived CDR1 and CDR2 are SGHRS and YFSETQ. The CDR3 length is 15 residues. Trimming removed 0 bases from V and 3 bases from J; junction bases left unmatched: 5. The CDR3 DNA is TGCGCCAGCAGCTTGGAGGGACAGCTAAAAGAGACCCAGTACTTC. Translating gives CASSLEGQLKETQYF.

This clonotype has a count of ten or more. This chain uses TRBV7-6 with TRBJ2-7, with a tentative D call TRBD1 (6 bases). This CDR3 spans 15 amino acids. The V gene's germline CDR1 is SGHVS and CDR2 FNYEAQ. V gave up 7 bases and J gave up 5 bases, with 21 bases separating them. CDR3: CASTPLGAKGHEQYF. The CDR3 DNA follows: TGTGCCAGCACCCCCCTGGGGGCAAAGGGGCACGAGCAGTACTTC.

This clonotype occurred many times. The chain links TRBV6-2 or TRBV6-3 to TRBJ2-7, with TRBD1 as a possible D gene (5 bases). CDR3 length: 14 amino acids. CDR1 and CDR2 from the germline V gene are MNHEY and SVGEGT. Trimming removed 10 bases at V and 2 bases at J, with 18 bases between. CDR3 protein: CATRSPAGTYEQYF. As DNA, the CDR3 is TGTGCCACCCGGTCACCAGCAGGGACCTACGAGCAGTACTTC.

This clonotype was detected many times. J is TRBJ1-4 and V is TRBV4-2; TRBD1 might be the D (5 bases). Trimming cost V 3 bases and J 8 bases, with 16 bases left between them. CDR3 size: 15 residues. Germline V lookup: CDR1 LGHNA, CDR2 YNFKEQ. CDR3 coding DNA: TGTGCCAGCAGCCACCCGAGGGGCCTGGGGGAAAAACTGTTTTTT. Translating gives CASSHPRGLGEKLFF.

The chain carries TRBV7-2 and TRBJ1-2; 7 nucleotides align to TRBD1. CDR1 is SGHTA, CDR2 FQGNSA, per germline. The CDR3 extends over 13 amino acids. With 5 bases clipped from V and 4 bases from J, the junction kept 4 bases outside the gene matches. The CDR3 DNA reads TGTGCCAGCAGCGTAGGGACAGTCTATGGCTACACCTTC. Encoded protein: CASSVGTVYGYTF.